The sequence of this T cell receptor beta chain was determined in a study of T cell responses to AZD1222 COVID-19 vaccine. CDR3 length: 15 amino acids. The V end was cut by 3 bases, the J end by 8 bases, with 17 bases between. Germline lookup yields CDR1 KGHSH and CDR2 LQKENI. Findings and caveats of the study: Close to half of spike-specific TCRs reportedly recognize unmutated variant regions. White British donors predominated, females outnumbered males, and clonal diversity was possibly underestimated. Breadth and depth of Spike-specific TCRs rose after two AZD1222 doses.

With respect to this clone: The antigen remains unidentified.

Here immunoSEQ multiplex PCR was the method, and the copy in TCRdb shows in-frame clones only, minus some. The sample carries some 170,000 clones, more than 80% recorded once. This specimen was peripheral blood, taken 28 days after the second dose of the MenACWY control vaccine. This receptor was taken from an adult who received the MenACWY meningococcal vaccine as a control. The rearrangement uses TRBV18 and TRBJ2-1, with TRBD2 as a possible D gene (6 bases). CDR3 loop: CASSPSRLGRHEQFF. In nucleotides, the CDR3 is TGTGCCAGCTCACCCTCCAGACTAGGTAGGCATGAGCAGTTCTTC.